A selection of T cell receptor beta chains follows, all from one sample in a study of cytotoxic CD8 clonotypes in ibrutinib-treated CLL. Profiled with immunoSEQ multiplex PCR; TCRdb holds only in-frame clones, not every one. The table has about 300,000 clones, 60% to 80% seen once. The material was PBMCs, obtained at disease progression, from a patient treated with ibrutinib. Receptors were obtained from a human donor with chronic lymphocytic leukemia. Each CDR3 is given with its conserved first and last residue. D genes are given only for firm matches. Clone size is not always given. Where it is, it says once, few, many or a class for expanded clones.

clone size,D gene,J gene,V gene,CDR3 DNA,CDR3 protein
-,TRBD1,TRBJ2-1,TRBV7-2,TGTGCCAGCAGGCTCGACAGGGGTTCCTACAATGAGCAGTTCTTC,CASRLDRGSYNEQFF
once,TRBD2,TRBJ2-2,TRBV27,TGTGCCAGCAGTTTAGTGGGCCTAGCGGGAACCGGGGAGCTGTTTTTT,CASSLVGLAGTGELFF
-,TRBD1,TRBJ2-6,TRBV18,TGTGCCAGCTCACCACCAGGGGGCGCTGGGGCCAACGTCCTGACTTTC,CASSPPGGAGANVLTF
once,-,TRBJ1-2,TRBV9,TGTGCCAGCAGCGTAGCGGGTCAGCCCTATGGCTACACCTTC,CASSVAGQPYGYTF
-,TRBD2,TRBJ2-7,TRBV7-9,TGTGCCAGCAGCTCTGGGGCCTTTAGCGGGACTGGGTACGAGCAGTACTTC,CASSSGAFSGTGYEQYF
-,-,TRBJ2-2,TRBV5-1,TGCGCCAGCAAACTCCCGGGGGCCGGGGAGCTGTTTTTT,CASKLPGAGELFF
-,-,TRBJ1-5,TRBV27,TGTGCCAGCAAGAGGACACCGTATAGCAATCAGCCCCAGCATTTT,CASKRTPYSNQPQHF
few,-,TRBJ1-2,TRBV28,TGTGCCAGCCGGTGGGGCCTGACCGGGGGCTACACCTTC,CASRWGLTGGYTF
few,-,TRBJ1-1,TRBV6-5,TGTGCCAGCAGTTACCTTCCGGGTTACGCTGAAGCTTTCTTT,CASSYLPGYAEAFF
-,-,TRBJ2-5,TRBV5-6,TGTGCCAGCAGCTTGGGGCCTGTGGTGACCCAGTACTTC,CASSLGPVVTQYF
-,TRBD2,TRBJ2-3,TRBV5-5,TGTGCCAGCAGCTTCAGGTTGAGGGAGGGAGGGGGCACAGATACGCAGTATTTT,CASSFRLREGGGTDTQYF
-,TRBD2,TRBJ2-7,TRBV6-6,TGTGCCAGCAGTTTCCTAGCGGGAGGGCGCGAGCAGTACTTC,CASSFLAGGREQYF
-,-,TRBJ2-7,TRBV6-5,TGTGCCAGCAGTTACGCGAATGGGGAGCAGTACTTC,CASSYANGEQYF
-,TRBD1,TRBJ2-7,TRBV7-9,TGTGCCAGCAGCTTAGGTCAGGGGGACGAGCAGTACTTC,CASSLGQGDEQYF
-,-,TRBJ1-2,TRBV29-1,TGCAGCGTTGTATTCTGGGCAGGATCCTATGGCTACACCTTC,CSVVFWAGSYGYTF
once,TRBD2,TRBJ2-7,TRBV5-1,TGCGCCAGCAGCTTGGGCCGAGCTAGCGGATCCTACGAGCAGTACTTC,CASSLGRASGSYEQYF
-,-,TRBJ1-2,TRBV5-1,TGCGCCAGCAGCTTGGGACAGAGCTATGGCTACACCTTC,CASSLGQSYGYTF
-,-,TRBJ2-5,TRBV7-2,TGTGCCAGCAGCTTAGATCGCCGGGAGACCCAGTACTTC,CASSLDRRETQYF
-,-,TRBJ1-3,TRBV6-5,TGTGCCAGCTGGGGGCCTGGAAACACCATATATTTT,CASWGPGNTIYF
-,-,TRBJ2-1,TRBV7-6,TGTGCCAGCAGCCCACAAACCCTTTGGGGGGCATCCTACAATGAGCAGTTCTTC,CASSPQTLWGASYNEQFF
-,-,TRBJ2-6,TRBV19,TGTGCCAGTAGTATAGGCCGCCTCGGGGCCAACGTCCTGACTTTC,CASSIGRLGANVLTF
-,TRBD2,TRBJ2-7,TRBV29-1,TGCAGCGTTACCGGGACTAGCGGCTACGAGCAGTACTTC,CSVTGTSGYEQYF
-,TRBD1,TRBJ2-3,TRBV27,TGTGCCAGCAGGCCGGGACAGTACACAGATACGCAGTATTTT,CASRPGQYTDTQYF
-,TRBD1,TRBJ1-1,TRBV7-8,TGTGCCAGCAGCTTAAGCGTTCGGACAGGGAGAGTGGAGTCTGAAGCTTTCTTT,CASSLSVRTGRVESEAFF
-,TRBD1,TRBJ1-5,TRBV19,TGTGCCAGTAGTGTTCGATCCGGGACAGGGGACCAGCCCCAGCATTTT,CASSVRSGTGDQPQHF
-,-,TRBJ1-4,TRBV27,TGTGCCAGCAGTTCCTGGGGGGCCCCTAATGAAAAACTGTTTTTT,CASSSWGAPNEKLFF
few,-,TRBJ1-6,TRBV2,TGTGCCAGCAGTTGGTGGGGGAATTCACCCCTCCACTTT,CASSWWGNSPLHF
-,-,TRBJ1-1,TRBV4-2,TGTGCCAGCAGCCAACAGGGGATACCGGACACTGAAGCTTTCTTT,CASSQQGIPDTEAFF
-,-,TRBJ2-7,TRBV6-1,TGTGCCAGCAGTACGACCCTCTCCTACGAGCAGTACTTC,CASSTTLSYEQYF
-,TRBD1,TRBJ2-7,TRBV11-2,TGTGCCAGCAGCTTAGATCGGACAGGTAGCGAGCAGTACTTC,CASSLDRTGSEQYF